The entry below gives a single T cell receptor (beta chain) sequence along with its context. Its antigen remains unknown. The record originates from a study of cytomegalovirus exposure and HLA in healthy donors. Study findings and constraints: Most TCR sequences showed up rarely, but some public TCRs showed up in many donors.

The PCR contained 60 Vbeta and 13 Jbeta primers. Data came from immunoSEQ multiplex PCR; TCRdb stores just in-frame clones and leaves some out. The sample holds about 90,000 clones; about 66% are singletons and the top ten take around a fifth. Germline CDR1 is MNHNS and CDR2 is SASEGT. The CDR3 loop spans 13 amino acids. The V segment lost 7 bases and the J segment 5 bases; nucleotides outside the gene matches: 5. Likely unrecorded immune exposures existed in these nominally healthy donors. This TCR derives from a woman aged 45-60 years in good health and CMV-seropositive. The chain links TRBV6-1 to TRBJ2-7; 10 positions agree with TRBD1. The sequenced material came from PBMCs. CDR3 amino acids: CASKRTGGDEQYF. The CDR3 DNA reads TGTGCCAGCAAGCGGACAGGGGGAGACGAGCAGTACTTC.